This T cell receptor beta chain stems from a study of blood T cell repertoires in COVID-19. The overall study: There were acute and convalescent COVID-19 samples, and they came from the United States, Italy and Spain. Nucleic acid was either cDNA or gDNA, and it came from T cells, B-cell-depleted T cells, or PBMCs.

In the authors' workflow: Scientists estimated how many nucleated cells there were by amplifying reference gene primers. Profiled with immunoSEQ multiplex PCR; TCRdb holds only in-frame clones, not every one. The V and J calls and clone size come from that table; D and trimming were worked out from the DNA. The sample has tens of thousands of clones; approximately 84% are singletons. V gave up 6 bases and J gave up 6 bases, with 10 bases separating them. The germline CDR1 and CDR2 sequences are MNHNY and SVGAGI (reference sequence). The CDR3 has 12 residues. This chain joins TRBV6-6 and TRBJ2-3; D possibly corresponds to TRBD2 (5 bases). The specimen was peripheral blood. This TCR came from a man aged 50 to 60 with active COVID-19. The CDR3 nucleotides read TGTGCCAGCAGCGTTGGAGGCGATACGCAGTATTTT. This gives the protein CASSVGGDTQYF.